Sequencing of this T cell receptor (beta chain) was carried out in a study of shared clonotypes between healthy human individuals. CDR1 and CDR2 (germline): SGHRS, YFSETQ. This CDR3 comprises 12 residues. V was cut by 4 bases and J by 1 base, with 5 bases left in between. Original methodology: Quality scores were absent from the junction-only immunoSEQ sequences, so filtering differed. Method: immunoSEQ multiplex PCR; TCRdb's copy keeps in-frame clones and lacks some. V and J calls and clone size follow that table, whereas D and trimming were derived from the DNA. The sample has about 1 million clones, 65% to 80% seen once. Division of CD4+ cells produced a CD45RA+ naive subset and a CD45RA-negative memory subset.

The receptor comes from a man aged 18 to 30 in good health. Material for sequencing was memory CD4+ T cells sorted from blood. Described subset: CD45RA-negative fraction. This chain links TRBV5-1 with TRBJ1-2, with no clear D. The CDR3 DNA reads TGCGCCAGCAGCCGCAATAACTATGGCTACACCTTC. This gives the protein CASSRNNYGYTF.